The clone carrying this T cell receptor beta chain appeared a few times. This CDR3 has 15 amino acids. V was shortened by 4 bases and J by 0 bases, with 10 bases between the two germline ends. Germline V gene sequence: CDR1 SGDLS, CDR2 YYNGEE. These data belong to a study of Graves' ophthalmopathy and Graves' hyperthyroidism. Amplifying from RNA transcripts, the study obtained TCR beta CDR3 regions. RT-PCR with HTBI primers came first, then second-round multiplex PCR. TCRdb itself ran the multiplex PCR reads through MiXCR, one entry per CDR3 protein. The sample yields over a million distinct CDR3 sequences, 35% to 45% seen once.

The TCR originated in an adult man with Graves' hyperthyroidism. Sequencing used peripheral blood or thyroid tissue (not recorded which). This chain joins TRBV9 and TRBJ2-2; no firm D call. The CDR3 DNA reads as TGTGCCAGCAGCCCTCCCACCGCGAACACCGGGGAGCTGTTTTTT. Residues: CASSPPTANTGELFF. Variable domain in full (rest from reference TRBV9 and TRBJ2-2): DSGVTQTPKHLITATGQRVTLRCSPRSGDLSVYWYQQSLDQGLQFLIQYYNGEERAKGNILERFSAQQFPDLHSELNLSSLELGDSALYFCASSPPTANTGELFFGEGSRLTVL.